A single sample gave rise to the 19 T cell receptor beta chains below, sequenced in a study of blood T cell repertoires in COVID-19. Measured with immunoSEQ multiplex PCR; TCRdb has only the in-frame clones, and not every one. This table has around 390,000 clones, about 87% appearing once. The sequenced material came from PBMCs or T cells enriched from blood (not recorded which). The source of these receptors is a woman aged 45-65 years who had recovered from COVID-19.

The rearrangement links TRBV12-3 or TRBV12-4 to TRBJ2-7, with D possibly matching TRBD1 (5 bases). This CDR3 comprises 12 residues. V was cut by 5 bases and J by 6 bases, with 11 bases left in between. The CDR3 sequence: CASSPGWGEQYF. The CDR3 nucleotides are TGTGCCAGCAGTCCAGGGTGGGGCGAGCAGTACTTC.

This clone was detected only once. V usage is TRBV11-2 and J usage is TRBJ2-3; 7 bases agree with TRBD1. The V and J ends lost 6 bases and 0 bases, in that order; junction bases with no gene match: 12. The CDR3 sequence is 17 residues long. Germline V CDR1 and CDR2: SGHAT, FQNNGV. The CDR3 DNA is TGTGCCAGCAGATACACCCTGGACAGGACCAGCACAGATACGCAGTATTTT. Protein product: CASRYTLDRTSTDTQYF.

The V call is TRBV6-2 or TRBV6-3, the J call TRBJ1-5; 9 positions match TRBD1. J lost 0 bases, V lost 6 bases, and 9 bases had no gene match. Germline assignment: CDR1 MNHEY and CDR2 SVGEGT. The CDR3 is 17 residues long. CDR3 loop: CASSTTGGANSNQPQHF. The CDR3 DNA is TGTGCCAGCAGCACAACAGGGGGCGCGAATAGCAATCAGCCCCAGCATTTT.

V and J are TRBV4-2 and TRBJ2-2; D gene ambiguous. Per the germline V gene, CDR1 is LGHNA and CDR2 is YNFKEQ. The CDR3 covers 14 residues. V shed 4 bases and J shed 4 bases, with 10 bases lying between them. CDR3 sequence reads: CASSPRLFTGELFF. The CDR3 region has the DNA TGTGCCAGCAGCCCTCGACTTTTCACCGGGGAGCTGTTTTTT.

The chain has TRBV14 and TRBJ2-3; TRBD2 aligns across 8 bases. Germline V lookup: CDR1 SGHDN, CDR2 FVKESK. This CDR3 has 15 residues. V lost 3 bases and J lost 3; bases outside the gene matches: 5. The CDR3, as DNA: TGTGCCAGCAGCCAGCAACTAGCGGCGACAGATACGCAGTATTTT. Protein sequence: CASSQQLAATDTQYF.

V usage is TRBV28 and J usage is TRBJ2-5; D remains unclear. Germline CDR1 MDHEN, CDR2 SYDVKM. This CDR3 has 11 residues. V was shortened by 8 bases and J by 5 bases, with 9 bases between the two germline ends. The CDR3 spells CASALVETQYF. In nucleotides, the CDR3 is TGTGCCAGCGCTTTAGTCGAGACCCAGTACTTC.

This clone is a singleton in its sample. The gene calls are TRBV6-5 and TRBJ2-4, with D possibly matching TRBD1 (6 bases). The CDR3 is made up of 12 amino acids. Germline V gives CDR1 MNHEY, CDR2 SVGAGI. With 5 bases removed from V and 7 bases from J, the gap between germline ends came to 9 bases. CDR3 sequence: CASSPTGNIQYF. CDR3 coding DNA: TGTGCCAGCAGTCCCACAGGGAACATTCAGTACTTC.

This chain connects TRBV18 to TRBJ1-1; D is ambiguous. Germline V gene data show CDR1 as KGHSH and CDR2 as LQKENI. The ends were cut back, 3 bases at V and 4 bases at J, with 6 bases in the middle. The CDR3 contains 12 residues. The CDR3 loop is CASSPGPTEAFF. The CDR3 bases are TGTGCCAGCTCACCGGGCCCCACTGAAGCTTTCTTT.

The V gene is TRBV7-2, the J gene TRBJ2-5; D possibly corresponds to TRBD1 (5 bases). This CDR3 region has 14 residues. Germline-derived CDR1 and CDR2 are SGHTA and FQGNSA. Trimming cost V 5 bases and J 1 base, with 11 bases left between them. CDR3 sequence (DNA): TGTGCCAGCAGCGTTCAGGGTGCCCAAGAGACCCAGTACTTC. Residues: CASSVQGAQETQYF. Supplemented by reference TRBV7-2 and TRBJ2-5, the full variable domain reads GAGVSQSPSNKVTEKGKDVELRCDPISGHTALYWYRQSLGQGLEFLIYFQGNSAPDKSGLPSDRFSAERTGGSVSTLTIQRTQQEDSAVYLCASSVQGAQETQYFGPGTRLLVL.

The gene calls are TRBV7-9 and TRBJ2-3; unclear D gene. In germline, CDR1 is SEHNR, CDR2 FQNEAQ (reference sequence). The V and J ends lost 4 bases and 2 bases respectively, with 7 bases between them. The CDR3 is 13 residues long. In DNA, the CDR3 is TGTGCCAGCAGCTCAGGCTTCACAGATACGCAGTATTTT. This sequence encodes CASSSGFTDTQYF.

The J gene is TRBJ1-1, the V gene TRBV6-5, with 10 bases that match TRBD1. Germline V gene sequence: CDR1 MNHEY, CDR2 SVGAGI. Unmatched junction bases numbered 3, after V lost 6 bases and J lost 5 bases. CDR3 size: 13 residues. The CDR3 protein is CASSVDRGTEAFF. Written as DNA, the CDR3 is TGTGCCAGCAGCGTGGACAGGGGGACTGAAGCTTTCTTT.

This clone occurred once. The rearrangement uses TRBV5-1 and TRBJ1-3; D not resolved. This CDR3 spans 14 amino acids. Trimming stripped 0 bases from V and 4 bases from J, with 8 bases between. Per germline, CDR1 SGHRS and CDR2 YFSETQ. The CDR3 DNA is TGCGCCAGCAGCTTGGGTCAGGCGGGAAACACCATATATTTT. The encoded protein is CASSLGQAGNTIYF.

CDR3 loop: CASSRSGGTSSEQFF. The DNA of the CDR3 is TGCGCCAGCAGCCGAAGCGGGGGGACTTCTAGTGAGCAGTTCTTC. This chain links TRBV5-1 with TRBJ2-1, with 9 bases that match TRBD2. Per germline, CDR1 SGHRS and CDR2 YFSETQ. V shed 4 bases, J shed 9 bases, and the junction held 11 bases outside the gene matches. CDR3 length: 15 residues.

The chain couples TRBV5-4 to TRBJ1-1; a possible D gene is TRBD1 (6 bases). The CDR3 has 17 amino acids. V lost 4 bases, J lost 10 bases, and 29 bases lay in between. Germline V gives CDR1 SGHNT, CDR2 YYREEE (reference sequence). The DNA of the CDR3 is TGTGCCAGCAGCCAAGGCCCCGGGACACTCGCTCCTTCCGGAGCTTTCTTT. Amino acids: CASSQGPGTLAPSGAFF.

The gene calls are TRBV5-1 and TRBJ1-2; 11 bases are a match to TRBD1. The ends lost 5 bases at V and 8 bases at J; junction bases unmatched: 5. Per germline, CDR1 SGHRS and CDR2 YFSETQ. The CDR3 extends over 13 amino acids. CDR3: CASRPGQGGGYTF. In nucleotides, the CDR3 is TGCGCCAGCAGGCCGGGACAGGGGGGCGGCTACACCTTC.

This clone was observed a single time. The chain combines TRBV27 with TRBJ1-1; D is ambiguous. The CDR3 is 14 amino acids. Trimming removed 2 bases from V and 1 base from J, with 8 bases in between. Germline CDR1 and CDR2: MNHEY and SMNVEV (reference sequence). This CDR3 reads CASSLSYGNTEAFF. CDR3 DNA: TGTGCCAGCAGTTTAAGTTACGGGAACACTGAAGCTTTCTTT.

J is TRBJ1-5 and V is TRBV5-8; D uncertain. Per germline, CDR1 SGHTS and CDR2 YDEGEE. The CDR3 is 16 residues long. Trimming removed 1 base at V and 0 bases at J, with 11 bases between. CDR3 nucleotide sequence: TGTGCCAGCAGCTTGTGGGTGGGCTATAGCAATCAGCCCCAGCATTTT. Translation: CASSLWVGYSNQPQHF.

This clone was detected only once. The gene calls are TRBV2 and TRBJ1-3; TRBD1 might be the D (6 bases). Germline loops: CDR1 SNHLY, CDR2 FYNNEI. The CDR3 is 17 residues long. Trimming took 6 bases from V and 4 from J, leaving 22 bases between them. The CDR3 DNA is TGTGCCAGCAGCGCTATGGGGGCCTCTCCGGAGGGAAACACCATATATTTT. The encoded protein is CASSAMGASPEGNTIYF.

The chain recombines TRBV5-1 with TRBJ1-4; tentative D call: TRBD1 (6 bases). The germline V gene has CDR1 SGHRS and CDR2 YFSETQ. This CDR3 region has 14 residues. V lost 2 bases to trimming and J lost 2 bases, with 7 bases between them. CDR3 nucleotide sequence: TGCGCCAGCAGCTTTGGGGGCACTAATGAAAAACTGTTTTTT. Its protein product is CASSFGGTNEKLFF. Together with reference TRBV5-1 and TRBJ1-4, the CDR3 gives the full variable domain: KAGVTQTPRYLIKTRGQQVTLSCSPISGHRSVSWYQQTPGQGLQFLFEYFSETQRNKGNFPGRFSGRQFSNSRSEMNVSTLELGDSALYLCASSFGGTNEKLFFGSGTQLSVL.